The clone carrying this TCR beta chain was seen once. The target antigen is unknown. Only in-frame clones appear in the TCRdb table, and some are missing; sequencing was by immunoSEQ multiplex PCR. The sample yields hundreds of thousands of clones, 88% seen once. The data were obtained in a study of Ad26.COV2.S vaccination and SARS-CoV-2 variants. Study-wide background: Ad26.COV2.S was injected intramuscularly once or twice, 56 days apart.

Findings and caveats of the study: With respect to non-spike TCR breadth, vaccine and placebo recipients were similar. Total T cell responses, in the TCR breadth and depth analyses, may have been underestimated.

CDR3 length: 18 residues. The ends lost 0 bases at V and 4 bases at J; junction bases unmatched: 5. Germline loops: CDR1 KGHSH, CDR2 LQKENI. Documented treatment: around 19 received Ad26.COV2.S at low or high dose, single or two shots; about 5 received placebo; per-sample allocation not given. The samples date from day 63 after the first vaccine or placebo injection. The chain uses TRBV18 and TRBJ2-1, with 14 nucleotides matching TRBD2. Material: peripheral blood, obtained in a trial of Ad26.COV2.S vaccine versus placebo. The receptor was isolated from a person aged 18 to 59 who received the Ad26.COV2.S COVID-19 vaccine or a placebo. The CDR3 is CASSPPTGTSGGYNEQFF. The CDR3, as DNA: TGTGCCAGCTCACCACCGACAGGGACTAGCGGGGGATACAATGAGCAGTTCTTC.